Each of the 13 T cell receptor beta chains below was sequenced from the same sample in a study of blood T cells in healthy people across ages. The second PCR ran roughly 7 to 12 cycles with a sample-barcoded 5' primer and J-beta primers. TCRdb processed the 5' RACE reads anew with MiXCR; each CDR3 protein has one entry. The profile shows about 1 million distinct CDR3 sequences, 35% to 55% of them singletons. Sequencing was carried out using blood. These receptors came from a woman aged 60-75 years in good health.

The rearrangement uses TRBV2 and TRBJ2-7; the D is unclear. The DNA end is a closer match to TRBJ2-4, so the J assignment may be wrong. This CDR3 contains 15 residues. CDR1 is SNHLY and CDR2 is FYNNEI in the germline V gene. Here the CDR3 DNA reads TGTGCCAGCAGTGTTGGACCGTTAGCCAAAAACATTCAGTACTTC. Its protein is CASSVGPLAKNIQYF.

The rearrangement uses TRBV3-1 and TRBJ1-5; 7 positions match TRBD1. The junction had 5 bases not matched to a gene; V was cut back by 5 bases and J by 4 bases. Germline loops: CDR1 LGHDT, CDR2 YNNKEL (reference sequence). The CDR3 length is 14 residues. The CDR3 here is CASSTTGRNQPQHF. The CDR3, as DNA: TGTGCCAGCAGCACGACAGGGCGGAATCAGCCCCAGCATTTT.

The chain recombines TRBV3-1 with TRBJ2-1; weak D call: TRBD2 (5 bases). The germline CDR1 and CDR2 sequences are LGHDT and YNNKEL (reference sequence). The CDR3 spans 11 residues. With 4 bases removed from V and 10 bases from J, the gap between germline ends came to 8 bases. The CDR3 loop is CASSLQREQFF. The CDR3 bases are TGTGCCAGCAGCCTGCAGCGGGAGCAGTTCTTC.

This chain uses TRBV7-9 with TRBJ2-6, with D uncertain. The CDR3 has 17 amino acids. CDR1 is SEHNR and CDR2 is FQNEAQ in the germline V gene (reference sequence). Between the trimmed V and J ends, which lost 3 bases and 3 bases, there was a span of 15 bases. The CDR3 nucleotides are TGTGCCAGCAGCTTTAGGAACCCCGCGGATGGGGCCAACGTCCTGACTTTC. Protein: CASSFRNPADGANVLTF.

This chain connects TRBV20-1 to TRBJ2-2, with TRBD2 as a possible D gene (6 bases). From germline, CDR1 is DFQATT and CDR2 SNEGSKA (reference sequence). The V gene lost 6 bases and the J gene lost 1 base, with 18 bases spanning the gap. This CDR3 contains 16 residues. CDR3 loop: CSALGLGTENTGELFF. CDR3 DNA: TGCAGTGCCCTAGGATTAGGGACTGAGAACACCGGGGAGCTGTTTTTT.

This clonotype was found once. V and J are TRBV24-1 and TRBJ2-5; D is possibly TRBD1 (5 bases). The J call is in doubt because the DNA end fits TRBJ2-7 better. This CDR3 contains 12 residues. Germline CDR1 is KGHDR and CDR2 is SFDVKD. The CDR3 sequence: CATQGRAYEQYF. CDR3 in DNA: TGTGCCACCCAGGGCAGGGCCTACGAGCAGTACTTC.

The chain combines TRBV27 with TRBJ2-7, with 8 bases that match TRBD2. Germline lookup yields CDR1 MNHEY and CDR2 SMNVEV (reference sequence). The CDR3 consists of 20 residues. Unmatched junction bases numbered 28, after V lost 8 bases and J lost 4 bases. The CDR3 DNA reads TGTGCCAGCTCTCTCAAGGCGGGACTAGAAACGTTAGACGCCGCTTACGAGCAGTACTTC. Protein: CASSLKAGLETLDAAYEQYF.

This clonotype showed up just a few times. Given a much more abundant clone one base away, this may be a read error. The chain uses TRBV7-3 and TRBJ2-7; D may be TRBD2 (6 bases). The CDR3 covers 14 residues. Germline assignment: CDR1 SGHTA and CDR2 FQGTGA. With 5 bases removed from V and 7 bases from J, the gap between germline ends came to 18 bases. The CDR3 sequence: CASSPLGRFNEQYF. The CDR3 bases are TGTGCCAGCAGCCCCCTCGGGAGATTCAATGAGCAGTACTTC.

The chain links TRBV5-1 to TRBJ2-7, with D perhaps TRBD2 (5 bases). CDR1 and CDR2 from the germline V gene are SGHRS and YFSETQ. This CDR3 spans 14 amino acids. Deletions cut 3 bases from V and 3 bases from J, with 13 bases between. This CDR3 reads CASSSEARNYEQYF. For the CDR3, the DNA is TGCGCCAGCAGCTCGGAGGCTAGGAACTACGAGCAGTACTTC.

V and J are TRBV28 and TRBJ1-2, with a tentative D call TRBD1 (5 bases). The V end lost 7 bases, the J end lost 7 bases, and 10 bases lay between the germline ends. The CDR3 is 11 amino acids. Germline V lookup: CDR1 MDHEN, CDR2 SYDVKM. CDR3 protein: CASTARVGYTF. The CDR3 region has the DNA TGTGCCAGCACCGCCAGGGTTGGCTACACCTTC.

This CDR3 reads CASRFQYLTDTQYF. CDR3 coding DNA: TGTGCCAGCCGGTTCCAGTACCTCACAGATACGCAGTATTTT. J is TRBJ2-3 and V is TRBV27; D gene unclear. V lost 8 bases and J 2 bases, leaving 14 bases between the germline ends. CDR3 length: 14 amino acids. Looked up from germline, CDR1 is MNHEY and CDR2 is SMNVEV (reference sequence).

The chain joins TRBV7-6 to TRBJ2-7, with D tentatively TRBD1 (5 bases). The CDR3 loop spans 14 amino acids. Germline values: CDR1 SGHVS, CDR2 FNYEAQ. Trimming took off 3 bases at V and 4 bases at J, with 13 bases between the two ends. The CDR3 here is CASSLSDTMYEQYF. Written as DNA, the CDR3 is TGTGCCAGCAGCTTGTCGGACACCATGTACGAGCAGTACTTC.

The genes are TRBV7-8 and TRBJ2-1; 10 nucleotides match TRBD2. This CDR3 is 16 amino acids long. CDR1 and CDR2 (germline): SGHVS, FQNEAQ. V shed 4 bases and J 4 bases; nucleotides not matched to a gene: 7. The CDR3 sequence: CASSYRRTSGYNEQFF. The CDR3 DNA is TGTGCCAGCAGCTACCGACGGACTAGCGGATACAATGAGCAGTTCTTC. The whole variable domain, remainder taken from reference TRBV7-8 and TRBJ2-1, is GAGVSQSPRYKVAKRGQDVALRCDPISGHVSLFWYQQALGQGPEFLTYFQNEAQLDKSGLPSDRFFAERPEGSVSTLKIQRTQQEDSAVYLCASSYRRTSGYNEQFFGPGTRLTVL.